These T cell receptor beta chains were read from a single sample in a study of lymphopenia after photon versus proton radiotherapy. Clones were read by immunoSEQ multiplex PCR, and TCRdb kept only the in-frame ones, dropping some. The sample contains around 29,000 clones, approximately 95% of which appear only once. The specimen was peripheral blood, collected from a patient treated with photon-based radiotherapy. The receptors come from a woman aged 45-60 years with cholangiocarcinoma. Each CDR3 is given with its conserved first and last residue. D genes are given only for firm matches. Rows give clone size only sometimes, using once, few, many, or a class for an expanded clone.

j_gene: TRBJ1-1
abundance: -
d_gene: -
v_gene: TRBV19
CDR3aa: CASSILGKTANTEAFF
CDR3nt: TGTGCCAGTAGTATTTTAGGGAAGACAGCTAACACTGAAGCTTTCTTT

j_gene: TRBJ2-7
abundance: -
d_gene: -
v_gene: TRBV7-2
CDR3aa: CASSFRGVHEQYF
CDR3nt: TGTGCCAGCAGCTTCAGAGGGGTCCACGAGCAGTACTTC

j_gene: TRBJ1-1
abundance: -
d_gene: TRBD1
v_gene: TRBV7-8
CDR3aa: CASSRWTGDLSTEAFF
CDR3nt: TGTGCCAGCAGCCGGTGGACAGGGGATTTGAGCACTGAAGCTTTCTTT

j_gene: TRBJ1-5
abundance: -
d_gene: -
v_gene: TRBV28
CDR3aa: CASSKSEQFRGYQPQHF
CDR3nt: TGTGCCAGCAGCAAATCTGAGCAGTTTAGAGGTTACCAGCCCCAGCATTTT

j_gene: TRBJ2-1
abundance: once
d_gene: -
v_gene: TRBV14
CDR3aa: CASSGARGYNEQFF
CDR3nt: TGTGCCAGCAGCGGTGCTCGGGGGTACAATGAGCAGTTCTTC

j_gene: TRBJ2-3
abundance: -
d_gene: TRBD2
v_gene: TRBV7-9
CDR3aa: CAGRRLAGSDTQYF
CDR3nt: TGTGCCGGCAGGCGCCTAGCGGGGTCGGATACGCAGTATTTT

j_gene: TRBJ1-5
abundance: -
d_gene: -
v_gene: TRBV7-2
CDR3aa: CASSFSDEDQPQHF
CDR3nt: TGTGCCAGCAGCTTTTCGGACGAGGATCAGCCCCAGCATTTT

j_gene: TRBJ2-7
abundance: -
d_gene: -
v_gene: TRBV10-2
CDR3aa: CASRAGPTNEQYF
CDR3nt: TGCGCCAGCCGAGCCGGGCCAACTAACGAGCAGTACTTC

j_gene: TRBJ2-7
abundance: -
d_gene: -
v_gene: TRBV7-2
CDR3aa: CASSLAGSPTSYEQYF
CDR3nt: TGTGCCAGCAGCTTAGCTGGAAGCCCGACTAGCTACGAGCAGTACTTC

j_gene: TRBJ2-3
abundance: -
d_gene: TRBD1
v_gene: TRBV29-1
CDR3aa: CSGGTADTQYF
CDR3nt: TGCAGCGGGGGGACAGCAGATACGCAGTATTTT

j_gene: TRBJ2-1
abundance: -
d_gene: TRBD2
v_gene: TRBV7-2
CDR3aa: CASSLVASGYNEQFF
CDR3nt: TGTGCCAGCAGCTTAGTCGCTAGCGGCTACAATGAGCAGTTCTTC

j_gene: TRBJ2-2
abundance: -
d_gene: -
v_gene: TRBV5-1
CDR3aa: CASSLGVSSTGELFF
CDR3nt: TGCGCCAGCAGCTTGGGGGTATCAAGCACCGGGGAGCTGTTTTTT

j_gene: TRBJ1-4
abundance: -
d_gene: -
v_gene: TRBV20-1
CDR3aa: CSAGYDEKLFF
CDR3nt: TGCAGTGCCGGATATGATGAAAAACTGTTTTTT

j_gene: TRBJ1-2
abundance: -
d_gene: TRBD1
v_gene: TRBV5-8
CDR3aa: CASSPTGGHGYTF
CDR3nt: TGTGCCAGCAGCCCGACAGGGGGGCATGGCTACACCTTC

j_gene: TRBJ1-2
abundance: -
d_gene: -
v_gene: TRBV6-1
CDR3aa: CASPGLRGYTF
CDR3nt: TGTGCCAGCCCGGGATTACGGGGCTACACCTTC

j_gene: TRBJ2-7
abundance: -
d_gene: TRBD1
v_gene: TRBV6-5
CDR3aa: CASSPVQGNYEQYF
CDR3nt: TGTGCCAGCAGCCCCGTACAGGGGAACTACGAGCAGTACTTC

j_gene: TRBJ2-5
abundance: -
d_gene: -
v_gene: TRBV14
CDR3aa: CASSERRWYQETQYF
CDR3nt: TGTGCCAGCAGCGAGCGACGGTGGTACCAAGAGACCCAGTACTTC

j_gene: TRBJ2-7
abundance: -
d_gene: -
v_gene: TRBV9
CDR3aa: CASSVGTSPSPEQYF
CDR3nt: TGTGCCAGCAGCGTCGGGACTTCCCCTTCCCCCGAGCAGTACTTC